The rows below give T cell receptor beta chains drawn from one sample of a study of identifying expanded T cells in peripheral blood. Profiling relied on immunoSEQ multiplex PCR, and the TCRdb table lists in-frame clones only, not all of them. The sample has fewer than 55,000 clones; approximately 82% are singletons. Material: blood. The receptors were gathered from a person between 18 and 69 years old in good health. Each CDR3 is given with its conserved first and last residue. D genes are given only for firm matches. Clone size is shown for a subset of rows, as once, few, many or a class of expanded clone.

>NA|TRBJ2-2|TRBV7-8|NA
CASSPTGRNTGELFF
>NA|TRBJ1-2|TRBV2|few
CASREGNSARYYGYTF
>TRBD1|TRBJ1-3|TRBV19|NA
CASSIRWDRGGSGNTIYF
>NA|TRBJ1-2|TRBV6-6|NA
CASSNNNYGYTF
>NA|TRBJ1-1|TRBV29-1|NA
CSVALTMNTEAFF
>TRBD2|TRBJ2-1|TRBV7-8|NA
CASSLSLSRLAGDEQFF
>NA|TRBJ2-3|TRBV6-4|NA
CASSPCTDTQYF
>NA|TRBJ2-5|TRBV5-1|NA
CASSPPSARSGMETQYF
>NA|TRBJ2-5|TRBV19|NA
CASSTVEGETQYF
>TRBD2|TRBJ2-7|TRBV9|NA
CASSPRTSGYLYEQYF
>NA|TRBJ1-5|TRBV4-3|NA
CASSQDVGQPQHF